The next 26 T cell receptor beta chains were all read from a single sample in a study of T cell responses to AZD1222 COVID-19 vaccine. Sequencing was performed with immunoSEQ multiplex PCR; in TCRdb, only in-frame clones are kept and a portion is missing. This table holds about 110,000 clones, around nine tenths found once. This specimen consisted of peripheral blood, obtained 28 days after the second AZD1222 dose. These receptors were obtained from an adult who received the AZD1222 COVID-19 vaccine.

In DNA, the CDR3 is TGTGCCAGCTCACCGAAAGGGGGCTTCACTGAAGCTTTCTTT. Its translation: CASSPKGGFTEAFF. The chain combines TRBV18 with TRBJ1-1, with 7 bases matching TRBD1. Germline loops: CDR1 KGHSH, CDR2 LQKENI. The CDR3 contains 14 residues. The ends lost 3 bases at V and 4 bases at J; junction bases unmatched: 5.

The chain recombines TRBV5-5 with TRBJ1-6; D unclear. V was cut by 2 bases and J by 9 bases, with 6 bases left in between. This CDR3 has 12 amino acids. CDR1 and CDR2 (germline): SGHKS, YYEKEE (reference sequence). CDR3 region: CASSLLGSPLHF. The DNA for the CDR3 is TGTGCCAGCAGCTTACTGGGTTCACCCCTCCACTTT. The full variable domain, completed using reference TRBV5-5 and TRBJ1-6, is DAGVTQSPTHLIKTRGQQVTLRCSPISGHKSVSWYQQVLGQGPQFIFQYYEKEERGRGNFPDRFSARQFPNYSSELNVNALLLGDSALYLCASSLLGSPLHFGNGTRLTVT.

The chain carries TRBV5-8 and TRBJ1-6; D may be TRBD1 (5 bases). V lost 5 bases to trimming and J lost 3 bases, with 12 bases between them. Germline V lookup: CDR1 SGHTS, CDR2 YDEGEE. The CDR3 consists of 15 residues. CDR3 nucleotide sequence: TGTGCCAGCAGTCGAAGACAGATCTATAATTCACCCCTCCACTTT. Translation gives CASSRRQIYNSPLHF.

This clone showed up just once. The chain combines TRBV7-2 with TRBJ2-5; D uncertain. Germline CDR1 is SGHTA and CDR2 is FQGNSA. There are 12 residues in the CDR3. Trimming removed 4 bases at V and 0 bases at J, with 3 bases between. In DNA form, the CDR3 reads TGTGCCAGCAGCTCATACCAAGAGACCCAGTACTTC. It yields the protein CASSSYQETQYF.

This sequence joins TRBV2 and TRBJ2-1; a possible D gene is TRBD2 (6 bases). This CDR3 spans 15 amino acids. Germline CDR1 and CDR2: SNHLY and FYNNEI. V was cut by 1 base and J by 1 base, with 8 bases left in between. The CDR3 nucleotides read TGTGCCAGCAGTGAAGAGGCGGGGTCCTACAATGAGCAGTTCTTC. As protein: CASSEEAGSYNEQFF.

The chain joins TRBV4-3 to TRBJ2-2; the D is unclear. V was cut by 1 base and J by 6 bases, with 12 bases left in between. Germline values: CDR1 LGHNA, CDR2 YSLEER. This CDR3 is 15 amino acids long. CDR3 DNA: TGCGCCAGCAGCCAAGTAACGGCGCCCGCCGGGGAGCTGTTTTTT. This encodes CASSQVTAPAGELFF.

The chain carries TRBV7-9 and TRBJ2-7, with D uncertain. Looked up from germline, CDR1 is SEHNR and CDR2 is FQNEAQ (reference sequence). Trimming removed 5 bases from V and 7 bases from J, with 18 bases in between. There are 14 residues in the CDR3. The CDR3 DNA reads as TGTGCCAGCAGCCGTCCGGACCAGTCCGGGGAGCAGTACTTC. Translation gives CASSRPDQSGEQYF.

The gene calls are TRBV12-5 and TRBJ1-5; no clear D gene. Germline V gene data show CDR1 as LGHNT and CDR2 as FRNRAP. V lost 2 bases, J lost 4 bases, and 3 bases lay in between. The CDR3 loop spans 12 amino acids. The CDR3 region is CASGLTNQPQHF. Here the CDR3 DNA reads TGTGCTAGTGGTTTGACGAATCAGCCCCAGCATTTT.

The genes are TRBV5-1 and TRBJ1-2, with no clear D. This CDR3 spans 14 amino acids. Looked up from germline, CDR1 is SGHRS and CDR2 is YFSETQ. Trimming left V 4 bases short and J 6 bases short, with 16 bases between. The CDR3: CASSGSDPKDGYTF. The DNA of the CDR3 is TGCGCCAGCAGCGGTTCGGACCCTAAGGATGGCTACACCTTC.

The genes are TRBV28 and TRBJ1-3; D is possibly TRBD1 (6 bases). The V gene's germline CDR1 is MDHEN and CDR2 SYDVKM. V lost 4 bases and J 3 bases, leaving 10 bases between the germline ends. The CDR3 is 14 residues long. Here the CDR3 reads CASSSAGDGNTIYF. CDR3 DNA sequence: TGTGCCAGCAGTTCAGCAGGGGATGGAAACACCATATATTTT.

The chain employs TRBV29-1 and TRBJ2-3; the D gene is possibly TRBD2 (5 bases). The germline V gene has CDR1 SQVTM and CDR2 ANQGSEA. The CDR3 consists of 15 residues. Trimming pared 7 bases from V and 0 bases from J, leaving 17 bases between. This CDR3 reads CSAAGRDYSTDTQYF. In DNA, the CDR3 is TGCAGCGCCGCGGGTAGGGATTATAGCACAGATACGCAGTATTTT.

The chain is built from TRBV7-3 and TRBJ2-1, with TRBD1 identical over 8 bases. This CDR3 region has 17 residues. Germline-derived CDR1 and CDR2 are SGHTA and FQGTGA. The V segment lost 5 bases and the J segment 0 bases; nucleotides outside the gene matches: 9. The CDR3 reads CASSPVPGQGSYNEQFF. Here the CDR3 DNA reads TGTGCCAGCAGCCCCGTTCCCGGACAGGGCTCCTACAATGAGCAGTTCTTC. The whole variable domain, filled in from reference TRBV7-3 and TRBJ2-1, reads GAGVSQTPSNKVTEKGKYVELRCDPISGHTALYWYRQSLGQGPEFLIYFQGTGAADDSGLPNDRFFAVRPEGSVSTLKIQRTERGDSAVYLCASSPVPGQGSYNEQFFGPGTRLTVL.

The rearrangement links TRBV7-9 to TRBJ1-4; D is unclear. The germline V gene has CDR1 SEHNR and CDR2 FQNEAQ (reference sequence). Trimming left V 7 bases short and J 2 bases short, with 11 bases between. The CDR3 is 14 residues long. The CDR3 here is CASTQGATNEKLFF. The CDR3 region has the DNA TGTGCCAGCACCCAAGGTGCGACTAATGAAAAACTGTTTTTT.

V and J are TRBV19 and TRBJ1-5; 8 nucleotides agree with TRBD1. The germline V gene encodes CDR1 LNHDA and CDR2 SQIVND (reference sequence). The ends lost 5 bases at V and 5 bases at J; junction bases unmatched: 17. There are 18 residues in the CDR3. As DNA, the CDR3 is TGTGCCAGTAGTCCCACGGACAGGGCCCTAAGAGAGGATCAGCCCCAGCATTTT. This gives the protein CASSPTDRALREDQPQHF.

This clone was detected once. The chain employs TRBV6-1 and TRBJ1-3; D possibly corresponds to TRBD1 (5 bases). Trimming took off 2 bases at V and 6 bases at J, with 11 bases between the two ends. The CDR3 has 14 amino acids. CDR1 MNHNS and CDR2 SASEGT come from the germline V gene. The CDR3 region is CASSEQGPLNTIYF. The CDR3 bases are TGTGCCAGCAGTGAACAGGGACCCTTAAACACCATATATTTT.

Concerning this clone: Sequence at one end of the junction differs from germline and may be a read error. The rearrangement joins TRBV6-2 or TRBV6-3 to TRBJ1-5; D gene ambiguous. The CDR3 consists of 12 residues. Germline values: CDR1 MNHEY, CDR2 SVGEGT. CDR3 in amino acids: CASSYSNRPQHF. Written as DNA, the CDR3 is TGTGCCAGCAGTTACTCGAATCGGCCCCAGCATTTT.

J is TRBJ1-6 and V is TRBV7-2; 7 nucleotides agree with TRBD1. The J segment lost 6 bases and the V segment lost 5 bases, leaving 4 bases of the junction unmatched. The CDR3 has 14 residues. The V gene's germline CDR1 is SGHTA and CDR2 FQGNSA. Here the CDR3 DNA reads TGTGCCAGCAGCAGGGGGCCGATTAATTCACCCCTCCACTTT. It yields the protein CASSRGPINSPLHF.

The rearrangement joins TRBV10-3 to TRBJ1-1, with a possible D match to TRBD1 (5 bases). The CDR3 covers 15 residues. Germline CDR1 ENHRY, CDR2 SYGVKD. Between the trimmed V and J ends, which lost 2 bases and 2 bases, there was a span of 12 bases. The CDR3 reads CAISENSGINTEAFF. The CDR3, as DNA: TGTGCCATCAGTGAGAACTCAGGGATTAACACTGAAGCTTTCTTT.

This sequence joins TRBV29-1 and TRBJ1-1; D not certain. V dropped 3 bases and J dropped 4 bases, with 12 bases sitting between them. Germline CDR1 reads SQVTM; CDR2 reads ANQGSEA. This CDR3 has 13 residues. CDR3 loop: CSVEGREPTEAFF. The CDR3 coding sequence is TGCAGCGTTGAGGGGAGGGAGCCCACTGAAGCTTTCTTT.

This clone has just a few counts. The chain is built from TRBV27 and TRBJ1-1; unclear D gene. Germline V gene data show CDR1 as MNHEY and CDR2 as SMNVEV (reference sequence). V was shortened by 2 bases and J by 4 bases, with 8 bases between the two germline ends. There are 13 residues in the CDR3. The CDR3 sequence: CASSLLRGTEAFF. CDR3 nucleotides: TGTGCCAGCAGTTTACTACGGGGCACTGAAGCTTTCTTT.

The rearrangement uses TRBV12-5 and TRBJ2-3; 13 nucleotides match TRBD2. The length of the CDR3 is 16 residues. Unmatched junction bases numbered 5, after V lost 6 bases and J lost 2 bases. Germline lookup yields CDR1 LGHNT and CDR2 FRNRAP. The CDR3 loop is CASGKGLAGSTDTQYF. The CDR3 bases are TGTGCTAGTGGCAAGGGACTAGCGGGGTCCACAGATACGCAGTATTTT.

The V call is TRBV3-1 (or the pseudogene TRBV3-2), the J call TRBJ2-3; TRBD1 might be the D (5 bases). This CDR3 is 15 amino acids long. Trimming stripped 1 base from V and 1 base from J, with 9 bases between. In germline, CDR1 is LGHDT, CDR2 YNNKEL (reference sequence). CDR3 nucleotides: TGTGCCAGCAGCCAAGGGGGCCCCGGCACAGATACGCAGTATTTT. This encodes CASSQGGPGTDTQYF.

Comments on this clone: At one end the junction does not follow the germline gene, possibly because of a read error. V gene TRBV7-7 combines with J gene TRBJ1-6; D uncertain. The CDR3 length is 13 residues. Germline values: CDR1 SSHAT, CDR2 FNYEAQ (reference sequence). As DNA, the CDR3 is TGTGCTAGCAGCTTAGAACTTGGATCACCCCTCCACTTT. This sequence encodes CASSLELGSPLHF.

The chain joins TRBV6-2 or TRBV6-3 to TRBJ1-1; D ambiguous. The germline V gene encodes CDR1 MNHEY and CDR2 SVGEGT. Trimming took 0 bases from V and 8 from J, leaving 10 bases between them. CDR3 length: 13 amino acids. CDR3 sequence reads: CASSYSGGLEAFF. The CDR3 DNA reads as TGTGCCAGCAGTTACTCTGGCGGATTAGAAGCTTTCTTT.

The rearrangement uses TRBV7-3 and TRBJ2-5; 10 nucleotides agree with TRBD2. CDR3 size: 15 residues. CDR1 is SGHTA and CDR2 is FQGTGA in the germline V gene. J was trimmed by 4 bases and V by 5 bases; bases with no gene match: 7. The CDR3 sequence: CASSHSGGAAETQYF. CDR3 bases: TGTGCCAGCAGCCACAGCGGGGGGGCCGCAGAGACCCAGTACTTC.

The chain is built from TRBV27 and TRBJ1-2; D not resolved. The CDR3 contains 13 residues. The ends were cut back, 5 bases at V and 4 bases at J, with 11 bases in the middle. Germline CDR1 is MNHEY and CDR2 is SMNVEV (reference sequence). As DNA, the CDR3 is TGTGCCAGCAGTCTTTTTGGTCTCTATGGCTACACCTTC. Amino acids: CASSLFGLYGYTF.